This T cell receptor beta chain appears in the sequencing data of a study of glioma-infiltrating T cells. Amplification of TCR alpha and beta CDR3 regions from RNA used iRepertoire nested multiplex PCR. TCRdb reanalysed the multiplex PCR reads using MiXCR and keeps one entry per CDR3 protein. Of under 200,000 distinct CDR3 sequences listed, 25% to 35% are singletons. Germline CDR1 and CDR2: SEHNR and FQNEAQ (reference sequence). The V gene lost 2 bases and the J gene lost 3 bases, with 11 bases spanning the gap. The CDR3 extends over 14 amino acids. V and J are TRBV7-9 and TRBJ2-7, with a possible D match to TRBD1 (6 bases). Input material: glioma tissue, nonneoplastic brain tissue, or PBMCs (not recorded which). The receptor's source is a human donor with low-grade glioma or glioblastoma, undergoing nonglioma brain surgery, or in good health (not recorded which). CDR3 sequence reads: CASSLLLGGYEQYF. The CDR3 DNA sequence: TGTGCCAGCAGCTTACTACTAGGGGGCTACGAGCAGTACTTC.